The clone carrying this T cell receptor (beta chain) was detected ten times or more. The record originates from a study of T cells after yellow fever vaccination. This CDR3 is 12 amino acids long. CDR1 and CDR2 from the germline V gene are SGHTA and FQGNSA. The ends were cut back, 3 bases at V and 7 bases at J, with 7 bases in the middle. TCRdb fed the 5' RACE reads into MiXCR, producing one record per CDR3 protein. The repertoire consists of about 220,000 distinct CDR3 sequences, with 3.2% occurring once and the leading ten covering approximately 3%. The V gene is TRBV7-2, the J gene TRBJ2-1; D is unresolved. The source of this sequence is a man aged 18 to 35 who received the YFV17D yellow fever vaccine. The starting material was CD4+ T cells sorted from PBMCs, obtained 10 days after the yellow fever booster vaccination. The CDR3 here is CASSFSGNEQFF. The CDR3 bases are TGTGCCAGCAGCTTCAGTGGGAATGAGCAGTTCTTC. The entire variable domain, with the rest obtained from reference TRBV7-2 and TRBJ2-1, is as follows: GAGVSQSPSNKVTEKGKDVELRCDPISGHTALYWYRQSLGQGLEFLIYFQGNSAPDKSGLPSDRFSAERTGGSVSTLTIQRTQQEDSAVYLCASSFSGNEQFFGPGTRLTVL.